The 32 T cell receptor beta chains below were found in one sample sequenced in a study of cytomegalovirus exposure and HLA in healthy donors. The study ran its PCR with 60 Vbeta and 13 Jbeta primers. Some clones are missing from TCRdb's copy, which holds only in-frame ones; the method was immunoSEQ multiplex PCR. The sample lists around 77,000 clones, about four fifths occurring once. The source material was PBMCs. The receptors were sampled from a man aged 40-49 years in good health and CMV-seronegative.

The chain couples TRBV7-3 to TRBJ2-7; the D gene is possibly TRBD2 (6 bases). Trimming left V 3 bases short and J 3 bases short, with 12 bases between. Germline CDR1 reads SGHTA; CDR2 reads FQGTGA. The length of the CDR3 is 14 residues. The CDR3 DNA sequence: TGTGCCAGCAGCTTGGGACCGACTAGCTACGAGCAGTACTTC. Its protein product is CASSLGPTSYEQYF.

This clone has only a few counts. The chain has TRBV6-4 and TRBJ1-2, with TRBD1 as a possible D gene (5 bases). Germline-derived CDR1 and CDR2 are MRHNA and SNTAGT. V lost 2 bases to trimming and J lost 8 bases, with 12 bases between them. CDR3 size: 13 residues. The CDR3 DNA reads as TGTGCCAGCAGTGACGGGAGGGGATGGGGCTACACCTTC. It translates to CASSDGRGWGYTF.

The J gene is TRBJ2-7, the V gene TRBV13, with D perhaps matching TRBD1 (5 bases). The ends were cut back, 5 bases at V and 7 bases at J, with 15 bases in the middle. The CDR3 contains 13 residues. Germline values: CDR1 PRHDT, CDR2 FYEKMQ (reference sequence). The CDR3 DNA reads TGTGCCAGCAGCCAGGAAGGGGTGGGAGAGCAGTACTTC. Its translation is CASSQEGVGEQYF.

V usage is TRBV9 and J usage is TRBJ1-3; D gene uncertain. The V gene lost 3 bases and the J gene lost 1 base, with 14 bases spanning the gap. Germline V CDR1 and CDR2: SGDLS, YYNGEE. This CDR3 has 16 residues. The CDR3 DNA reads TGTGCCAGCAGCGCCGAAATGGGCAATTCTGGAAACACCATATATTTT. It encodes CASSAEMGNSGNTIYF. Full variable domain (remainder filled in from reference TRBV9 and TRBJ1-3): DSGVTQTPKHLITATGQRVTLRCSPRSGDLSVYWYQQSLDQGLQFLIQYYNGEERAKGNILERFSAQQFPDLHSELNLSSLELGDSALYFCASSAEMGNSGNTIYFGEGSWLTVV.

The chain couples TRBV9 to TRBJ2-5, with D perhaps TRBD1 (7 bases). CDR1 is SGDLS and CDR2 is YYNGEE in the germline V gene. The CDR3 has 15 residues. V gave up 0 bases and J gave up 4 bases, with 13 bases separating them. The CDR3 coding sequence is TGTGCCAGCAGCGTAGATCGGCAGGGGGGAGAGACCCAGTACTTC. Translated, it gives CASSVDRQGGETQYF.

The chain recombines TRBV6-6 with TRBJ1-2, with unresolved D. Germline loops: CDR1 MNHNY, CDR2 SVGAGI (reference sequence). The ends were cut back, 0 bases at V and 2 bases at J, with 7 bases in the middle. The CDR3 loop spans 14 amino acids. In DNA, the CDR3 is TGTGCCAGCAGTTACTCGGCCGGGAACTATGGCTACACCTTC. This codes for CASSYSAGNYGYTF.

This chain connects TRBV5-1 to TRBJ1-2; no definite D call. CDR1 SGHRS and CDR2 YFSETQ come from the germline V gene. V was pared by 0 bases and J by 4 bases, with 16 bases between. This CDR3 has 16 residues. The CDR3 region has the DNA TGCGCCAGCAGCTTGGCCTCCTCGGCGGGAGTCTATGGCTACACCTTC. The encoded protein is CASSLASSAGVYGYTF. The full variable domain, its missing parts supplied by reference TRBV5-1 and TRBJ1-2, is KAGVTQTPRYLIKTRGQQVTLSCSPISGHRSVSWYQQTPGQGLQFLFEYFSETQRNKGNFPGRFSGRQFSNSRSEMNVSTLELGDSALYLCASSLASSAGVYGYTFGSGTRLTVV.

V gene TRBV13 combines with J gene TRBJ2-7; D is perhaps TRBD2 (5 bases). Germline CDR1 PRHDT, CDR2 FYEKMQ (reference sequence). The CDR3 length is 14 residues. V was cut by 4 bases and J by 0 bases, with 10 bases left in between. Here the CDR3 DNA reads TGTGCCAGCAGCTCGGGATCATACTCCTACGAGCAGTACTTC. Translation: CASSSGSYSYEQYF.

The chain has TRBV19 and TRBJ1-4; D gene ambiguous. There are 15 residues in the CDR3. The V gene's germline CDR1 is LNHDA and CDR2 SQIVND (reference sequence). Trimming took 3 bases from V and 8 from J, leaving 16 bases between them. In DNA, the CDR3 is TGTGCCAGTAGTATGGGAGGGTGGCTGGGAGAAAAACTGTTTTTT. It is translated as CASSMGGWLGEKLFF.

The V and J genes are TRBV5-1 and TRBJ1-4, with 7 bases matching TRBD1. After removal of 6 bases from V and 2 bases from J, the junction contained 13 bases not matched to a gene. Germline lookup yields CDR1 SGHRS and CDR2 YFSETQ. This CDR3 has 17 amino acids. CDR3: CASNLHETTGTNEKLFF. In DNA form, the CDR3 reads TGCGCCAGCAACCTTCATGAAACGACAGGGACTAATGAAAAACTGTTTTTT. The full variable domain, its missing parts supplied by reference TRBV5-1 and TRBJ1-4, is KAGVTQTPRYLIKTRGQQVTLSCSPISGHRSVSWYQQTPGQGLQFLFEYFSETQRNKGNFPGRFSGRQFSNSRSEMNVSTLELGDSALYLCASNLHETTGTNEKLFFGSGTQLSVL.

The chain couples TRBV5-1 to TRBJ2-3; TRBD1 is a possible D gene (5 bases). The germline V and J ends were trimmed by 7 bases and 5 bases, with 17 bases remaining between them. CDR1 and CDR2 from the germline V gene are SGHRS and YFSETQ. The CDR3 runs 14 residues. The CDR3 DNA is TGCGCCAGCCGTCTAGGACAAGGGGTAGATACGCAGTATTTT. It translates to CASRLGQGVDTQYF.

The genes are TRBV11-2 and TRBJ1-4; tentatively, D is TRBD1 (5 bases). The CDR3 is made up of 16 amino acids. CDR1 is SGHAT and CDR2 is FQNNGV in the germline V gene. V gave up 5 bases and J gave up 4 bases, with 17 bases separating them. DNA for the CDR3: TGTGCCAGCAGCCTCCGATTGGGGCAGGGTAATGAAAAACTGTTTTTT. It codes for CASSLRLGQGNEKLFF.

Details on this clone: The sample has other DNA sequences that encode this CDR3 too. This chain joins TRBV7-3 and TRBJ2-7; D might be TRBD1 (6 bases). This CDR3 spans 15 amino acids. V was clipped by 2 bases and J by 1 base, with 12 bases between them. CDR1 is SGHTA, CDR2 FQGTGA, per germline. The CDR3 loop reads CASSLAAGVSYEQYF. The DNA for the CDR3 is TGTGCCAGCAGCTTAGCGGCAGGGGTATCCTACGAGCAGTACTTC.

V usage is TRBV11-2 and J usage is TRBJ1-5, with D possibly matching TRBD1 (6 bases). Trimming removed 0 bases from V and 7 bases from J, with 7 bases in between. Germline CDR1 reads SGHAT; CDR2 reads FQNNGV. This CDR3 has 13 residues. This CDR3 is CASSLEGQQPQHF. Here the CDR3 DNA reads TGTGCCAGCAGCTTAGAGGGACAACAGCCCCAGCATTTT. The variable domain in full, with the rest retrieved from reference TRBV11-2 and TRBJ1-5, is EAGVAQSPRYKIIEKRQSVAFWCNPISGHATLYWYQQILGQGPKLLIQFQNNGVVDDSQLPKDRFSAERLKGVDSTLKIQPAKLEDSAVYLCASSLEGQQPQHFGDGTRLSIL.

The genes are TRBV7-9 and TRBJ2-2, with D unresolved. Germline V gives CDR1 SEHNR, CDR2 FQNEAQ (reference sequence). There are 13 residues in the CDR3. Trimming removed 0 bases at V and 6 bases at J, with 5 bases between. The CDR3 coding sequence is TGTGCCAGCAGCTTAGCGGGCTCCGGGGAGCTGTTTTTT. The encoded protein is CASSLAGSGELFF.

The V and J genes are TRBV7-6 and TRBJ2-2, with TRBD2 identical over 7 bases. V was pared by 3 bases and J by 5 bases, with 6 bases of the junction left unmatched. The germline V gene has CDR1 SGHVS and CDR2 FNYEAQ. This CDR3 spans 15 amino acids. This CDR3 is CASSLGGIRTGELFF. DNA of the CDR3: TGTGCCAGCAGCTTGGGGGGGATTAGGACCGGGGAGCTGTTTTTT.

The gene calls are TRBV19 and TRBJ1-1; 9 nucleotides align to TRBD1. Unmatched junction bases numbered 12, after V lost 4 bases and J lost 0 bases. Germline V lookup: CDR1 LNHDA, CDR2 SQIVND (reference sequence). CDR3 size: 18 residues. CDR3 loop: CASSRRDREPVMNTEAFF. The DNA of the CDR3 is TGTGCCAGTAGTAGACGGGACAGGGAACCAGTCATGAACACTGAAGCTTTCTTT.

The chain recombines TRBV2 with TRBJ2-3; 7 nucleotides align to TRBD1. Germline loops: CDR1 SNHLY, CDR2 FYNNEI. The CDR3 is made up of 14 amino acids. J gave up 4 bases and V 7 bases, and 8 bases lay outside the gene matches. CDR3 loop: CASKLQQGSDTQYF. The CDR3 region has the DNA TGTGCCAGCAAGCTGCAACAGGGGTCAGATACGCAGTATTTT.

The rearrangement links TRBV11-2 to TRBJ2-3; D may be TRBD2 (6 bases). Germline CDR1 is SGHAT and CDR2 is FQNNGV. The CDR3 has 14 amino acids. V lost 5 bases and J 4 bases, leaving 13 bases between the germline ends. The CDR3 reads CASSLPGGSDTQYF. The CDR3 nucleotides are TGTGCCAGCAGCCTCCCCGGGGGATCAGATACGCAGTATTTT. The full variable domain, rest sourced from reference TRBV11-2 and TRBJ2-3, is EAGVAQSPRYKIIEKRQSVAFWCNPISGHATLYWYQQILGQGPKLLIQFQNNGVVDDSQLPKDRFSAERLKGVDSTLKIQPAKLEDSAVYLCASSLPGGSDTQYFGPGTRLTVL.

The CDR3 region has the DNA TGTGCCAGTAGTATTCCAGGGGGCCACATCTATGGCTACACCTTC. This gives the protein CASSIPGGHIYGYTF. The chain employs TRBV19 and TRBJ1-2, with 8 positions matching TRBD1. The CDR3 has 15 residues. Germline V gives CDR1 LNHDA, CDR2 SQIVND (reference sequence). With V trimmed by 3 bases and J by 4 bases, 7 bases remained unmatched.

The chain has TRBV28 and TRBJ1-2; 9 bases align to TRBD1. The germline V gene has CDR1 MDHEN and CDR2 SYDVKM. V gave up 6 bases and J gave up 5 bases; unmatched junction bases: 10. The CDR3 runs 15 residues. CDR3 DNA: TGTGCCAGCAGGGTTGGGACAGGGACTTCTTATGGCTACACCTTC. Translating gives CASRVGTGTSYGYTF.

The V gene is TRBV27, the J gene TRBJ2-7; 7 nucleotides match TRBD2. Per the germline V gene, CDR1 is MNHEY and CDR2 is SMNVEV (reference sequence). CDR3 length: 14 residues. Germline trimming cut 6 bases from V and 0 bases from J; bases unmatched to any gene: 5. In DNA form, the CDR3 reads TGTGCCAGCAGAAGAGCGGGGAGCTCCTACGAGCAGTACTTC. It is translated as CASRRAGSSYEQYF.

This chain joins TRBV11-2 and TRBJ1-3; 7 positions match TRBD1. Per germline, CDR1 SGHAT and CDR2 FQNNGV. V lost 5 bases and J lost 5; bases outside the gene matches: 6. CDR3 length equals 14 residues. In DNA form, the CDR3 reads TGTGCCAGCAGCCTACCGGGACAGCGAAACACCATATATTTT. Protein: CASSLPGQRNTIYF.

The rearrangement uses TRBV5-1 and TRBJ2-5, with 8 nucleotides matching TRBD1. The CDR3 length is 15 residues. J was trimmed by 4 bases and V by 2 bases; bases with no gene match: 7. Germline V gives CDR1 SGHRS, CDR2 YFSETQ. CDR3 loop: CASSLYSTGAETQYF. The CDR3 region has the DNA TGCGCCAGCAGCTTATATTCGACAGGGGCAGAGACCCAGTACTTC.

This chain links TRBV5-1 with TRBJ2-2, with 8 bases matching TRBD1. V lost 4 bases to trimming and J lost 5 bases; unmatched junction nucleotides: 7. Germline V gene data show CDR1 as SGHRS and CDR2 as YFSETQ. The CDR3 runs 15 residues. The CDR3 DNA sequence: TGCGCCAGCAGCCCAGGGGGCGCAGGGACCGGGGAGCTGTTTTTT. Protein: CASSPGGAGTGELFF.

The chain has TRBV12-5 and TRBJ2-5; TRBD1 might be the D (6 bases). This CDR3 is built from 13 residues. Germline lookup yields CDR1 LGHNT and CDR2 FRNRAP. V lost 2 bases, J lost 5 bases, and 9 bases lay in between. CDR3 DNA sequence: TGTGCTAGTGGTTTGTCAGGGGACGAGACCCAGTACTTC. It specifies CASGLSGDETQYF.

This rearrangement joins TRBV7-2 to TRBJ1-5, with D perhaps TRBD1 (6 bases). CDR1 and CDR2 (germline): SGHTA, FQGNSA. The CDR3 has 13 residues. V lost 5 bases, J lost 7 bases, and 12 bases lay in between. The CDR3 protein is CASSEDRFQPQHF. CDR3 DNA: TGTGCCAGCAGCGAGGACAGATTCCAGCCCCAGCATTTT.

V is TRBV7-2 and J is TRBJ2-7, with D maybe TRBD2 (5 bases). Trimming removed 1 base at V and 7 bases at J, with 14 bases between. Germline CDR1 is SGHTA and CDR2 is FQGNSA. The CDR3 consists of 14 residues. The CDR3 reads CASSLGGSGFEQYF. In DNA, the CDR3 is TGTGCCAGCAGCTTAGGAGGTTCGGGGTTTGAGCAGTACTTC.

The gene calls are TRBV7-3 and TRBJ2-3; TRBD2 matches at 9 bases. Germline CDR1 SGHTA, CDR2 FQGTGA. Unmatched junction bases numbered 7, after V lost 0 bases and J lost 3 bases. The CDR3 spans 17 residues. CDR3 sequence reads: CASSLTRGGAITDTQYF. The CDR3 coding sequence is TGTGCCAGCAGCTTAACGCGCGGGGGGGCCATTACAGATACGCAGTATTTT.

The CDR3 DNA is TGTGCCAGCAGTTTCGAGGGGGGGCAGGGAGATACGCAGTATTTT. Amino acid sequence: CASSFEGGQGDTQYF. The chain couples TRBV6-5 to TRBJ2-3; TRBD2 might be the D (7 bases). The V and J ends lost 4 bases and 5 bases respectively, with 16 bases between them. The CDR3 is 15 residues long. The germline CDR1 and CDR2 sequences are MNHEY and SVGAGI.

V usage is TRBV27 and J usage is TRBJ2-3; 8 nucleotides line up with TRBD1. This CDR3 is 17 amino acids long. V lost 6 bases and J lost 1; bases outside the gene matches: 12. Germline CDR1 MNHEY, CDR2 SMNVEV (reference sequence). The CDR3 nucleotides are TGTGCCAGCAGAGTTTATTCGGCAGGGGGCGGCACAGATACGCAGTATTTT. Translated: CASRVYSAGGGTDTQYF.

The CDR3 here is CASSQDGGGARAQYF. CDR3 in DNA: TGTGCCAGCAGCCAAGATGGAGGGGGGGCAAGGGCCCAGTACTTC. The chain recombines TRBV4-2 with TRBJ2-5, with D perhaps TRBD2 (7 bases). V was cut by 0 bases and J by 9 bases, with 17 bases left in between. This CDR3 has 15 residues. Germline CDR1 and CDR2: LGHNA and YNFKEQ.